This TCR beta chain appears in the sequencing data of a study of T cell responses to AZD1222 COVID-19 vaccine. Trimming removed 5 bases from V and 7 bases from J, with 21 bases in between. Germline values: CDR1 SGHTA, CDR2 FQGNSA. The CDR3 consists of 16 residues. The repertoire was sequenced with immunoSEQ multiplex PCR; TCRdb's copy has only in-frame clones and lacks some. The repertoire has roughly 200,000 clones, approximately 90% of them found once; the top ten carry 3.6%. Notes on this clone: The antigen is not known.

The study's findings and limits: The CD4 TCRs associated with vaccination extended across spike and predominated at 160-218 and 743-854. White British people made up most donors, females outnumbered males, and clonal diversity was possibly underestimated. Seropositive status at baseline applied to only six AZD1222 recipients.

This sequence joins TRBV7-2 and TRBJ2-1, with a weak D call TRBD2 (7 bases). This receptor was obtained from an adult who received the MenACWY meningococcal vaccine as a control. Sequencing used peripheral blood, obtained 28 days after the second dose of the MenACWY control vaccine. The CDR3 reads CASSPQAGRGGNEQFF. As DNA, the CDR3 is TGTGCCAGCAGCCCGCAGGCGGGCAGGGGAGGGAATGAGCAGTTCTTC.